The text below deals with one T cell receptor beta chain. The V and J ends lost 0 bases and 2 bases, in that order; junction bases with no gene match: 11. The CDR3 covers 18 residues. TCRdb's table, derived via immunoSEQ multiplex PCR, lists solely in-frame clones and lacks some. The sample yields over 150,000 clones, under 95% seen once. This sample stems from a study of OX40 agonist ivuxolimab in advanced cancers. At the level of the study: A history of anti-PD-1, anti-PD-L1 or anti-CTLA-4 therapy was acceptable, and over 30% had some.

The chain carries TRBV23-1 and TRBJ2-7, with TRBD1 identical over 9 bases. TRBV23-1 is flagged as an ORF with uncertain function. Sample: CD4+ or CD8+ T cells sorted from blood, taken in a trial of the OX40 agonist ivuxolimab. This TCR came from an adult with an advanced solid tumor such as melanoma, head and neck, liver or kidney cancer. The CDR3: CASSQSGTGSGRAYEQYF. Here the CDR3 DNA reads TGCGCCAGCAGTCAATCAGGGACAGGGTCAGGTCGGGCCTACGAGCAGTACTTC.